The 4 T cell receptor beta chains presented below share a single source sample, sequenced in a study of blood T cell repertoires in COVID-19. Sequenced by immunoSEQ multiplex PCR; TCRdb stores in-frame clones only, minus some. Of 180,000 or so clones listed, about three quarters are singletons. Sequencing was done on a sample of peripheral blood. These receptors were taken from an elderly woman with active or convalescent COVID-19.

This CDR3 is CASSKVASGGDEQFF. In DNA form, the CDR3 reads TGTGCCAGCAGCAAAGTTGCTAGCGGGGGGGATGAGCAGTTCTTC. J is TRBJ2-1 and V is TRBV21-1; TRBD2 is the table's D call, not checked against the DNA. TRBV21-1 is described as a pseudogene. This CDR3 region has 15 residues.

The chain couples TRBV5-1 to TRBJ2-5, with 13 bases that match TRBD2. Per germline, CDR1 SGHRS and CDR2 YFSETQ. Trimming took 4 bases from V and 0 from J; bases not matched to a gene: 12. The CDR3 sequence is 19 residues long. The CDR3 coding sequence is TGCGCCAGCAGCAGACTCGGGACTAGCGGGACCCAGTACCAAGAGACCCAGTACTTC. Translation gives CASSRLGTSGTQYQETQYF.

This chain links TRBV19 with TRBJ2-7, with 9 bases fitting TRBD1. Germline assignment: CDR1 LNHDA and CDR2 SQIVND (reference sequence). The length of the CDR3 is 15 residues. The junction had 10 bases not matched to a gene; V was cut back by 10 bases and J by 0 bases. CDR3 protein: CAILPTGGSSYEQYF. The DNA of the CDR3 is TGTGCCATCCTACCAACAGGGGGCAGCTCCTACGAGCAGTACTTC.

The chain is built from TRBV1 and TRBJ2-3; TRBD2 is the table's D call and was not checked against the DNA. TRBV1 is reported as a pseudogene. The CDR3 sequence is 16 residues long. CDR3 bases: TGCACCAGCAGCCAAGGGAGCGGGGAGAGCACAGATACGCAGTATTTT. Encoded protein: CTSSQGSGESTDTQYF.